A selection of T cell receptor beta chains follows, all from one sample in a study of regulatory T cells in long-lasting Graves disease. MiXCR was run by TCRdb on the multiplex PCR reads, yielding one entry per CDR3 protein. Of under 300,000 distinct CDR3 sequences detected, 20% to 25% appear once; the ten largest clones hold roughly 14%. The sample consisted of peripheral blood mononuclear cells (PBMCs), taken at new diagnosis, from a patient treated with antithyroid drugs. These receptors all come from a female donor with Graves disease. The CDR3 runs from the conserved cysteine through the conserved F or W. Each record gives: CDR3 length, J gene, D gene, clone size, V gene, CDR3 DNA, CDR3 protein. A D gene is named only where the DNA matches it firmly. Not every row has a clone size; where given, it reads once, few, many or a size class.

12 TRBJ2-7 - few TRBV10-2 TGCGCCAGCAAGGGGTCCCCCGACGAGCAGTACTTC CASKGSPDEQYF
15 TRBJ2-7 TRBD1 - TRBV6-1 TGTGCCAGCAGTCACGCCGGGACAGGATCCATCGAGCAGTACTTC CASSHAGTGSIEQYF
13 TRBJ1-1 TRBD1 many TRBV7-2 TGTGCCAGCAGCCGTGAGGGGGCGGGAAAGACTTTCTTT CASSREGAGKTFF
15 TRBJ2-1 TRBD2 many TRBV11-3 TGTGCCAGCAGCTTAGATTCCGGGAGGGGTAATGAGCAGTTCTTC CASSLDSGRGNEQFF
17 TRBJ2-3 TRBD2 many TRBV9 TGTGCCAGCAGCGTAGCCCCGACTAGCGGTAGCACAGATACGCAGTATTTT CASSVAPTSGSTDTQYF
14 TRBJ2-7 - many TRBV24-1 TGTGCCACCAGTGACCCAAGGGTTGGGTACGAGCAGTACTTC CATSDPRVGYEQYF
14 TRBJ2-7 - many TRBV2 TGTGCCAGCAGTGAACAGGTCAAGCCCTACGAGCAGTACTTC CASSEQVKPYEQYF
12 TRBJ2-3 - many TRBV29-1 TGCAGCGTTGGTGGGGGGAAGGAAGCGCAGTATTTT CSVGGGKEAQYF
15 TRBJ2-1 TRBD2 many TRBV3-1 TGTGCCAGCAGCCAGGACTTGGGAGGGTACAATGAGCAGTTCTTC CASSQDLGGYNEQFF
11 TRBJ2-1 - many TRBV20-1 TGCAGTTTTAGGATCCGGGATGAGCAGTTCTTC CSFRIRDEQFF
13 TRBJ1-2 TRBD1 - TRBV11-3 TGTGCCAGCAGCCTTACAGGGGGCGCGGGCTACACCTTC CASSLTGGAGYTF
14 TRBJ2-3 - - TRBV2 TGTGCCAGCAGAGCGGGACAGATCACAGATACGCAGTATTTT CASRAGQITDTQYF
15 TRBJ2-2 - - TRBV7-9 TGTGCCAGCAGCTTAGTACTAGGGCCCACCGGGGAGCTGTTTTTT CASSLVLGPTGELFF
14 TRBJ1-2 TRBD1 many TRBV5-1 TGCGCCAGCAGACCGGACAGGGCTGACTATGGCTACACCTTC CASRPDRADYGYTF
15 TRBJ2-5 TRBD2 many TRBV7-6 TGTGCCAGCAGCCTTGAGGCGGGAGGGCAAGAGACCCAGTACTTC CASSLEAGGQETQYF
16 TRBJ2-7 - many TRBV7-8 TGTGCCAGCAGCTTATCGGGGACCTCTACCTCCTACGAGCAGTACTTC CASSLSGTSTSYEQYF
16 TRBJ2-4 - many TRBV28 TGTGCCAGCAGTTTAGGGGGGGCTGGGTCCAAAAACATTCAGTACTTC CASSLGGAGSKNIQYF
14 TRBJ2-7 - many TRBV20-1 TGCAGTGCTAGGCCCCTCGCGCACGGGGGCGAGCAGTACTTC CSARPLAHGGEQYF
13 TRBJ2-5 - many TRBV7-3 TGTGCCAGCAGCTTTCGACGGCAAGAGACCCAGTACTTC CASSFRRQETQYF
13 TRBJ2-7 - - TRBV19 TGTGCCAGTAGTATAACACACTACGACGAGCAGTACTTC CASSITHYDEQYF
14 TRBJ2-2 TRBD1 few TRBV28 TGTGCCAGCAGCAGGACAGGGACCACCGGGGAGCTGTTTTTT CASSRTGTTGELFF
11 TRBJ2-3 - few TRBV18 TGTGCCAGCTCAACCGGAGATACGCAGTATTTT CASSTGDTQYF
14 TRBJ2-5 - many TRBV20-1 TGCAGTGCTACAAAACAGTCGTACCAAGAGACCCAGTACTTC CSATKQSYQETQYF
15 TRBJ1-5 - many TRBV28 TGTGCCAGCAGGCTGGGGGGCTCAAATTATCAGCCCCAGCATTTT CASRLGGSNYQPQHF
16 TRBJ1-5 TRBD1 many TRBV24-1 TGTGCCACCAGTGATCCGGGACAGGGGGTCAATCAGCCCCAGCATTTT CATSDPGQGVNQPQHF
13 TRBJ1-5 - many TRBV7-9 TGTGCCAGCAGCTTCGATGGTGGTCAGCCCCAGCATTTT CASSFDGGQPQHF
15 TRBJ2-1 - many TRBV27 TGTGCCAGCAGTCCCTCCGAAAGGTTCTACAATGAGCAGTTCTTC CASSPSERFYNEQFF
17 TRBJ2-3 - many TRBV5-8 TGTGCCAGCAGCTTGGACGGGCAGGGGTTGGGCACAGATACGCAGTATTTT CASSLDGQGLGTDTQYF
12 TRBJ1-2 - few TRBV4-2 TGTGCCAGCAGCCAAGAAGGACGAAGGGATACCTTC CASSQEGRRDTF
14 TRBJ1-4 - few TRBV5-1 TGCGCCAGCAGCTTGGGATGGGGCGGCGAAAAACTGTTTTTT CASSLGWGGEKLFF
11 TRBJ1-3 - - TRBV30 TGTGCCTGGGGCTCTGGAAACACCATATATTTT CAWGSGNTIYF
15 TRBJ2-7 TRBD2 many TRBV28 TGTGCCAGCAGCCTCTGGACTAGCGACAACTACGAGCAGTACTTC CASSLWTSDNYEQYF
12 TRBJ2-2 - - TRBV14 TGTGCCAGCAGCCAACTGACCGGGGAGCTGTTTTTT CASSQLTGELFF
15 TRBJ2-5 TRBD2 many TRBV11-2 TGTGCCAGCAGCTTAGTTTTAGCGGGAGGCGAGACCCAGTACTTC CASSLVLAGGETQYF
15 TRBJ2-1 - - TRBV29-1 TGCAGCGTTGAGGGGACCCAATACCCCTACAATGAGCAGTTCTTC CSVEGTQYPYNEQFF
15 TRBJ1-2 - many TRBV7-9 TGTGCCAGCAGCTTCCGGGACCGTCCTAACTATGGCTACACCTTC CASSFRDRPNYGYTF
17 TRBJ1-1 TRBD1 - TRBV5-5 TGTGCCAGCAGCAAGAAGAGGGGGACAGGAGTGAACACTGAAGCTTTCTTT CASSKKRGTGVNTEAFF
14 TRBJ2-3 - many TRBV7-7 TGTGCCAGCAGCTTAATTTCGCAGCCCGATACGCAGTATTTT CASSLISQPDTQYF
16 TRBJ2-1 - many TRBV20-1 TGCAGTGCTACCACCGACCTCCTACAGGGAGGAGGTGAGCAGTTCTTC CSATTDLLQGGGEQFF
14 TRBJ2-7 - many TRBV5-6 TGTGCCAGCAGCTTGTCTGGGGTATTCTACGAGCAGTACTTC CASSLSGVFYEQYF
14 TRBJ2-5 - many TRBV11-3 TGTGCCAGCAGCCCCCCGTGGAGAGGGGAGACCCAGTACTTC CASSPPWRGETQYF
16 TRBJ2-5 - many TRBV6-1 TGTGCCAGCAGCCCCCGAGGAAGGACAGCTCAAGAGACCCAGTACTTC CASSPRGRTAQETQYF
14 TRBJ1-6 - - TRBV6-1 TGTGCCAGTGAGCAGACAGGTCCCAAGTCACCCCTCCACTTT CASEQTGPKSPLHF
15 TRBJ1-5 - many TRBV2 TGTGCCAGCAGTGTAGGGGCGAGAACTAATCAGCCCCAGCATTTT CASSVGARTNQPQHF
12 TRBJ2-7 - few TRBV29-1 TGCAGCGCCATGGACGGTACCTACGCGCAGTACTTC CSAMDGTYAQYF
12 TRBJ2-3 - many TRBV12-5 TGTGCTAGTGGTCCCGGTCCAGATACGCAGTATTTT CASGPGPDTQYF
16 TRBJ2-5 TRBD2 many TRBV9 TGTGCCAGCAGCGTAGGTGGGAGCGGGGGGGCGGAGACCCAGTACTTC CASSVGGSGGAETQYF
15 TRBJ1-5 TRBD1 few TRBV5-1 TGCGCCAGCAGCTTGGAGGGGGCCCCGCATCAGCCCCAGCATTTT CASSLEGAPHQPQHF
15 TRBJ2-2 TRBD1 many TRBV12-3/TRBV12-4 TGTGCCAGCGGCGCAAGACAGGGGGCGATCGGGGAGCTGTTTTTT CASGARQGAIGELFF
13 TRBJ1-1 - few TRBV10-3 TGTGCCATCAAAGGGACAATGAACATTGAAGCTTTCTTT CAIKGTMNIEAFF